Each of the 20 T cell receptor beta chains below was sequenced from the same sample in a study of blood T cell repertoires in COVID-19. Generated by immunoSEQ multiplex PCR, the TCRdb table keeps only in-frame clones and is missing some. The sample lists approximately 150,000 clones, approximately 85% occurring once. The sequenced material came from peripheral blood. The receptors derive from a middle-aged man with acute or convalescent COVID-19.

This clone was observed a handful of times. The chain carries TRBV7-9 and TRBJ1-1; D uncertain. With 3 bases removed from V and 6 bases from J, the gap between germline ends came to 11 bases. The CDR3 runs 13 residues. The V gene's germline CDR1 is SEHNR and CDR2 FQNEAQ (reference sequence). In DNA, the CDR3 is TGTGCCAGCAGCTTTAGTCCGGAGGCTGAAGCTTTCTTT. This sequence encodes CASSFSPEAEAFF.

This clone was detected only a few times. This chain joins TRBV7-2 and TRBJ1-5; 8 nucleotides match TRBD1. After removal of 3 bases from V and 4 bases from J, the junction contained 5 bases not matched to a gene. This CDR3 comprises 15 residues. Per the germline V gene, CDR1 is SGHTA and CDR2 is FQGNSA. The CDR3 DNA reads as TGTGCCAGCAGCTTCGGACAGGGAAAAAATCAGCCCCAGCATTTT. This sequence encodes CASSFGQGKNQPQHF.

J is TRBJ1-5 and V is TRBV15; D is unresolved. V lost 1 base and J lost 2, with 6 bases in between. Germline values: CDR1 LNHNV, CDR2 YYDKDF (reference sequence). The length of the CDR3 is 14 residues. CDR3 sequence reads: CATSRVGGNQPQHF. For the CDR3, the DNA is TGTGCCACCAGCAGAGTGGGAGGCAATCAGCCCCAGCATTTT.

V and J are TRBV28 and TRBJ2-1; 9 nucleotides align to TRBD1. This CDR3 region has 17 residues. Germline V lookup: CDR1 MDHEN, CDR2 SYDVKM. J was trimmed by 2 bases and V by 5 bases; bases with no gene match: 10. The DNA for the CDR3 is TGTGCCAGCAGTCCGACACAAGGGGACAGGGCCTACAATGAGCAGTTCTTC. It translates to CASSPTQGDRAYNEQFF.

V and J are TRBV10-3 and TRBJ2-5; 8 bases match TRBD1. The germline V gene has CDR1 ENHRY and CDR2 SYGVKD. The CDR3 extends over 15 amino acids. V trimming: 0 bases; J trimming: 2 bases; junction bases outside the gene matches: 2. CDR3 loop: CAISESDRGQETQYF. CDR3 coding DNA: TGTGCCATCAGTGAGTCTGACAGGGGTCAAGAGACCCAGTACTTC.

The chain uses TRBV6-4 and TRBJ2-7, with TRBD2 matching 9 bases. CDR1 and CDR2 from the germline V gene are MRHNA and SNTAGT. The V and J ends lost 2 bases and 2 bases, in that order; junction bases with no gene match: 7. This CDR3 contains 16 residues. The CDR3 bases are TGTGCCAGCAGTGACCCGACTAGCGGAGAAACCTACGAGCAGTACTTC. This encodes CASSDPTSGETYEQYF.

The chain uses TRBV19 and TRBJ2-3; D is possibly TRBD2 (5 bases). The CDR3 covers 14 residues. Germline assignment: CDR1 LNHDA and CDR2 SQIVND (reference sequence). Trimming cost V 6 bases and J 6 bases, with 16 bases left between them. The CDR3 nucleotides are TGTGCCAGTAGCCTCCGGGCCTCGGGGGATACGCAGTATTTT. This gives the protein CASSLRASGDTQYF.

This chain connects TRBV7-2 to TRBJ1-3, with 9 nucleotides matching TRBD1. Per germline, CDR1 SGHTA and CDR2 FQGNSA. With V trimmed by 2 bases and J by 3 bases, 8 bases remained unmatched. The CDR3 totals 17 residues. CDR3 loop: CASSLKVTGGSGNTIYF. The CDR3 region has the DNA TGTGCCAGCAGCTTAAAAGTTACAGGGGGCAGTGGAAACACCATATATTTT.

The V and J genes are TRBV28 and TRBJ2-2, with 9 bases fitting TRBD1. The length of the CDR3 is 16 residues. Germline lookup yields CDR1 MDHEN and CDR2 SYDVKM. V shed 6 bases, J shed 5 bases, and the junction held 10 bases outside the gene matches. The DNA for the CDR3 is TGTGCCAGCAGCAAGCCGGGACAGGGTCCAACCGGGGAGCTGTTTTTT. Translating it yields CASSKPGQGPTGELFF. Using reference TRBV28 and TRBJ2-2 for the parts outside the CDR3, the full variable domain is DVKVTQSSRYLVKRTGEKVFLECVQDMDHENMFWYRQDPGLGLRLIYFSYDVKMKEKGDIPEGYSVSREKKERFSLILESASTNQTSMYLCASSKPGQGPTGELFFGEGSRLTVL.

Only a few counts were recorded for this clone. This rearrangement joins TRBV7-2 to TRBJ1-2; 8 bases line up with TRBD1. The V and J ends lost 1 base and 5 bases, in that order; junction bases with no gene match: 6. The CDR3 sequence is 15 residues long. Germline V gives CDR1 SGHTA, CDR2 FQGNSA. As DNA, the CDR3 is TGTGCCAGCAGCTTAGAACGTGGGACAGGATATGGCTACACCTTC. Translation gives CASSLERGTGYGYTF. The complete variable domain, with remaining parts taken from reference TRBV7-2 and TRBJ1-2, reads GAGVSQSPSNKVTEKGKDVELRCDPISGHTALYWYRQSLGQGLEFLIYFQGNSAPDKSGLPSDRFSAERTGGSVSTLTIQRTQQEDSAVYLCASSLERGTGYGYTFGSGTRLTVV.

This sequence joins TRBV5-8 and TRBJ1-6, with 7 bases lining up with TRBD1. Trimming took 3 bases from V and 3 from J; bases not matched to a gene: 9. This CDR3 has 17 residues. CDR1 is SGHTS and CDR2 is YDEGEE in the germline V gene. The CDR3 region is CASSSAGTALYNSPLHF. For the CDR3, the DNA is TGTGCCAGCAGCTCGGCCGGGACAGCGCTCTATAATTCACCCCTCCACTTT.

This chain joins TRBV6-5 and TRBJ2-2; D might be TRBD1 (5 bases). The CDR3 runs 15 residues. CDR1 and CDR2 from the germline V gene are MNHEY and SVGAGI. V lost 6 bases and J 5 bases, leaving 16 bases between the germline ends. DNA for the CDR3: TGTGCCAGCAGAACGATGGCAGGGAAGACCGGGGAGCTGTTTTTT. The encoded protein is CASRTMAGKTGELFF.

The chain uses TRBV5-1 and TRBJ2-5; 7 nucleotides agree with TRBD2. V was pared by 2 bases and J by 5 bases, with 3 bases of the junction left unmatched. The CDR3 consists of 13 residues. The V gene's germline CDR1 is SGHRS and CDR2 YFSETQ. CDR3 loop: CASSFGLEETQYF. The CDR3 DNA reads TGCGCCAGCAGCTTTGGACTAGAGGAGACCCAGTACTTC.

The chain is built from TRBV27 and TRBJ1-5; D not resolved. V lost 5 bases and J 10 bases, leaving 15 bases between the germline ends. CDR3 length: 13 amino acids. Germline V CDR1 and CDR2: MNHEY, SMNVEV (reference sequence). CDR3 protein: CASSRAGISPQHF. CDR3 nucleotides: TGTGCCAGCAGTCGGGCGGGGATCAGCCCCCAGCATTTT.

The chain couples TRBV6-2 or TRBV6-3 to TRBJ2-6; D uncertain. Germline assignment: CDR1 MNHEY and CDR2 SVGEGT. V lost 2 bases to trimming and J lost 2 bases, with 13 bases between them. The CDR3 is 17 amino acids. The CDR3 bases are TGTGCCAGCAGTTACGCAAACTCGTTCGCTGGGGCCAACGTCCTGACTTTC. It is translated as CASSYANSFAGANVLTF.

V usage is TRBV5-1 and J usage is TRBJ1-1; unclear D gene. The CDR3 has 12 residues. Germline V CDR1 and CDR2: SGHRS, YFSETQ. Trimming removed 0 bases at V and 8 bases at J, with 8 bases between. The CDR3: CASSLASQEAFF. The CDR3 coding sequence is TGCGCCAGCAGCTTGGCTTCACAAGAAGCTTTCTTT.

The rearrangement joins TRBV5-4 to TRBJ1-2; a possible D gene is TRBD1 (5 bases). V lost 7 bases and J 1 base, leaving 14 bases between the germline ends. The germline CDR1 and CDR2 sequences are SGHNT and YYREEE (reference sequence). The CDR3 has 14 amino acids. CDR3 nucleotides: TGTGCCAGCGGTCGACAGAGAATTAACTATGGCTACACCTTC. It encodes CASGRQRINYGYTF.

This clone has more than one count but fewer than ten. This sequence joins TRBV6-6 and TRBJ1-5, with D perhaps TRBD1 (6 bases). V was cut by 6 bases and J by 7 bases, with 13 bases left in between. Germline V CDR1 and CDR2: MNHNY, SVGAGI (reference sequence). The CDR3 covers 13 residues. The chain's CDR3 is CASSSQGPQPQHF. The DNA of the CDR3 is TGTGCCAGCAGCTCACAGGGCCCCCAGCCCCAGCATTTT.

The chain employs TRBV2 and TRBJ1-1; possible D gene TRBD1, 5 bases. This CDR3 contains 13 residues. Germline V gives CDR1 SNHLY, CDR2 FYNNEI. V dropped 5 bases and J dropped 6 bases, with 13 bases sitting between them. The CDR3 spells CASSSSTGAEAFF. In DNA form, the CDR3 reads TGTGCCAGCAGTTCTTCAACAGGCGCTGAAGCTTTCTTT.

The genes are TRBV3-1 (or the pseudogene TRBV3-2) and TRBJ2-2; D not resolved. Germline V lookup: CDR1 LGHDT, CDR2 YNNKEL (reference sequence). V gave up 0 bases and J gave up 9 bases, with 26 bases separating them. This CDR3 is built from 19 residues. The CDR3 bases are TGTGCCAGCAGCCAAGATTTAATCCTGAGGTCGAGTTTACCTCGGGAGCTGTTTTTT. This gives the protein CASSQDLILRSSLPRELFF.